A selection of T cell receptor beta chains follows, all from one sample in a study of T cells in Graves' hyperthyroidism and ophthalmopathy. In TCRdb, the multiplex PCR reads were re-called with MiXCR into one record per CDR3 protein. The profile covers fewer than 650,000 distinct CDR3 sequences, with 12% to 15% appearing a single time and 11% to 15% taken by the ten largest. Sequenced: blood. The receptors come from a woman aged 35 to 49 with Graves' hyperthyroidism. CDR3s include the opening cysteine and the closing phenylalanine or tryptophan. Fields, in order: J gene, D gene, clone size, V gene, CDR3 protein, CDR3 DNA. The D gene is left open where the match is weak. Some rows have no size entry. The others give once, few or many, or a class for an expanded clone.

j_call: TRBJ1-5; d_call: TRBD1; clone_size: many; v_call: TRBV12-3/TRBV12-4; cdr3_aa: CASSHRTGALGPQHF; cdr3_nt: TGTGCCAGCAGCCACCGGACAGGGGCTTTGGGGCCCCAGCATTTT
j_call: TRBJ1-2; d_call: NA; clone_size: many; v_call: TRBV12-3/TRBV12-4; cdr3_aa: CASSFGYFSRGGGLGAGGYTF; cdr3_nt: TGTGCCAGCAGTTTCGGATATTTCAGTAGGGGAGGGGGTTTAGGGGCTGGTGGCTACACCTTC
j_call: TRBJ1-1; d_call: TRBD1; clone_size: many; v_call: TRBV24-1; cdr3_aa: CATSDSGTGLGEAFF; cdr3_nt: TGTGCCACCAGTGACTCCGGGACAGGGTTGGGTGAAGCTTTCTTT
j_call: TRBJ1-1; d_call: NA; clone_size: NA; v_call: TRBV29-1; cdr3_aa: CSVGSDTEAFF; cdr3_nt: TGCAGCGTTGGTAGCGACACTGAAGCTTTCTTT
j_call: TRBJ1-5; d_call: TRBD1; clone_size: many; v_call: TRBV20-1; cdr3_aa: CSALLTGRDQPQHF; cdr3_nt: TGCAGTGCCCTCCTGACAGGGAGGGATCAGCCCCAGCATTTT
j_call: TRBJ1-1; d_call: NA; clone_size: few; v_call: TRBV27; cdr3_aa: CASSDPRQKRSEAFF; cdr3_nt: TGTGCCAGCAGTGACCCTCGACAAAAAAGATCTGAAGCTTTCTTT
j_call: TRBJ1-1; d_call: NA; clone_size: many; v_call: TRBV12-3/TRBV12-4; cdr3_aa: CASSRLGVNTEAFF; cdr3_nt: TGTGCCAGCAGTCGGCTGGGGGTGAACACTGAAGCTTTCTTT
j_call: TRBJ2-1; d_call: NA; clone_size: many; v_call: TRBV2; cdr3_aa: CASSPARASSLFF; cdr3_nt: TGTGCCAGCAGTCCCGCTCGGGCTAGTTCACTGTTCTTC
j_call: TRBJ2-1; d_call: TRBD1; clone_size: few; v_call: TRBV24-1; cdr3_aa: CATNQGGENNEQFF; cdr3_nt: TGTGCCACCAACCAAGGGGGCGAGAACAATGAGCAGTTCTTC
j_call: TRBJ1-2; d_call: NA; clone_size: many; v_call: TRBV16; cdr3_aa: CASSITPKGLANYGYTF; cdr3_nt: TGTGCCAGCAGCATTACCCCCAAGGGACTAGCTAACTATGGCTACACCTTC
j_call: TRBJ2-7; d_call: NA; clone_size: many; v_call: TRBV2; cdr3_aa: CASRDPPYEQYF; cdr3_nt: TGTGCCAGCAGGGATCCGCCCTACGAGCAGTACTTC
j_call: TRBJ2-1; d_call: TRBD2; clone_size: once; v_call: TRBV2; cdr3_aa: CASTILAGGDNEQFF; cdr3_nt: TGTGCCAGCACCATACTAGCGGGGGGGGACAATGAGCAGTTCTTC
j_call: TRBJ2-7; d_call: TRBD1; clone_size: many; v_call: TRBV27; cdr3_aa: CASSSQGDSYEQYF; cdr3_nt: TGTGCCAGCAGTTCACAGGGGGACTCCTACGAGCAGTACTTC